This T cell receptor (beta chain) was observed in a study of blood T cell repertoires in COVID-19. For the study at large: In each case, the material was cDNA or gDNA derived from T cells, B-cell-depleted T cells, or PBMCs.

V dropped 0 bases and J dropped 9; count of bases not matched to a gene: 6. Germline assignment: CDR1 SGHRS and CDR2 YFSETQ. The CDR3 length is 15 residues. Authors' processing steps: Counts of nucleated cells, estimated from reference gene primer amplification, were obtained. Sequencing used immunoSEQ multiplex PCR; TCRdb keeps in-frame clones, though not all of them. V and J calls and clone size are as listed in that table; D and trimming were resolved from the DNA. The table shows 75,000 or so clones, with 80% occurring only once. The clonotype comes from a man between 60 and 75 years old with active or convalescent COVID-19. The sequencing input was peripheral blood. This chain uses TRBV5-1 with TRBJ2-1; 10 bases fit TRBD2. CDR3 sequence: CASSLGTSGVGEQFF. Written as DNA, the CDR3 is TGCGCCAGCAGCTTGGGCACTAGCGGGGTGGGTGAGCAGTTCTTC. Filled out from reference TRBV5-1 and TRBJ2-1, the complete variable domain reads KAGVTQTPRYLIKTRGQQVTLSCSPISGHRSVSWYQQTPGQGLQFLFEYFSETQRNKGNFPGRFSGRQFSNSRSEMNVSTLELGDSALYLCASSLGTSGVGEQFFGPGTRLTVL.